What follows is one T cell receptor (beta chain) and its context. CDR1 and CDR2 from the germline V gene are SGDLS and YYNGEE. The CDR3 extends over 16 amino acids. The V end lost 3 bases, the J end lost 0 bases, and 14 bases lay between the germline ends. Libraries were prepared by immunoSEQ multiplex PCR; TCRdb keeps only in-frame clonotypes and omits some of them. The table has about 180,000 clones, 90% to 95% seen once. This entry comes from a study of control samples from healthy donors and cancer patients. This TCR derives from a woman between 18 and 29 years old in good health. The rearrangement uses TRBV9 and TRBJ2-3; D tentatively reads TRBD1 or TRBD2 (5 bases each). The specimen sequenced was blood. The CDR3 DNA sequence: TGTGCCAGCAGCGCTCCGAGGGGCGCCAGCACAGATACGCAGTATTTT. Translated, it gives CASSAPRGASTDTQYF.